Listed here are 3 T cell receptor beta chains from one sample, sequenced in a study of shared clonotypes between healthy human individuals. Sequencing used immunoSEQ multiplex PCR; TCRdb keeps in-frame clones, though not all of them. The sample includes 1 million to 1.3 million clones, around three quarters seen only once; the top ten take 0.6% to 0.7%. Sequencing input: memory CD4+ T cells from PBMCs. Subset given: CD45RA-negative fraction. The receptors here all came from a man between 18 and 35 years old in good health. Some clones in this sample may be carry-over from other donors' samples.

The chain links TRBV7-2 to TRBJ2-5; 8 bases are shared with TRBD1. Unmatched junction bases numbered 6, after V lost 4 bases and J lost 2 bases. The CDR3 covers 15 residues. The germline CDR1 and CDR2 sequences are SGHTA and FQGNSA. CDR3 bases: TGTGCCAGCAGCTGGGGGACAGGATTACAAGAGACCCAGTACTTC. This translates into CASSWGTGLQETQYF.

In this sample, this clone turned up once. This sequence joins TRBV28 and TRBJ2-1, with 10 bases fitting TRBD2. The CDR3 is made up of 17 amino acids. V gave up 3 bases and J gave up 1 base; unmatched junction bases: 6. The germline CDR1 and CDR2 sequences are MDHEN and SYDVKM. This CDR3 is CASSFGETSGSYNEQFF. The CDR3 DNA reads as TGTGCCAGCAGTTTTGGGGAGACTAGCGGGTCCTACAATGAGCAGTTCTTC.

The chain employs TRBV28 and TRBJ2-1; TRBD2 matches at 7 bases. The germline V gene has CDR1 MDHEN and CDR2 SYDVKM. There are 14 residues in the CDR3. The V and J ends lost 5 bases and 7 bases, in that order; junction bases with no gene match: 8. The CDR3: CASSPSGGHNEQFF. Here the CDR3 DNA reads TGTGCCAGCAGTCCCTCGGGAGGCCATAATGAGCAGTTCTTC. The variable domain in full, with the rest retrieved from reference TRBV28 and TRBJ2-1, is DVKVTQSSRYLVKRTGEKVFLECVQDMDHENMFWYRQDPGLGLRLIYFSYDVKMKEKGDIPEGYSVSREKKERFSLILESASTNQTSMYLCASSPSGGHNEQFFGPGTRLTVL.